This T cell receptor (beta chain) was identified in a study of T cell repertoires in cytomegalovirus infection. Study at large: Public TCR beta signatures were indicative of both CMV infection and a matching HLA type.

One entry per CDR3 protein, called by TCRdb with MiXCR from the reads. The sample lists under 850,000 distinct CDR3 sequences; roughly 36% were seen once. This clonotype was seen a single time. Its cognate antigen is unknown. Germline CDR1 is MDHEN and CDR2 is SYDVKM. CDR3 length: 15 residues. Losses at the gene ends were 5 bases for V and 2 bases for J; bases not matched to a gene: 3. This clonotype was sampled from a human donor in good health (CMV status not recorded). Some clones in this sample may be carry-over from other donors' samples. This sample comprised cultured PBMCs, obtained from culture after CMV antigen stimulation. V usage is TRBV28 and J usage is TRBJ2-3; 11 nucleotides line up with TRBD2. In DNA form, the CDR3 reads TGTGCCAGCAGTGAGACTAGCGGGAACACAGATACGCAGTATTTT. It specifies CASSETSGNTDTQYF.